This is a list of T cell receptor beta chains from one sample in a study of graft-versus-host responses after intestinal transplantation. TCRdb's copy holds only in-frame clones and misses some; the assay was immunoSEQ multiplex PCR. The sample gives 98,000 or so clones, around 88% of which show up once; under 1.5% is in the top ten. The input for sequencing was PBMCs, taken 255 days after intestinal transplant. The receptors were sampled from a human patient who received an intestinal transplant, so some T cells may come from the graft donor. Both conserved end residues are part of each CDR3. Each record gives: J gene, D gene, V gene, clone size, CDR3 protein, CDR3 DNA. D genes are given only for firm matches. The listing skips clone size in some rows; elsewhere it reads once, few, many or a size class.

j_call: TRBJ2-3
d_call: NA
v_call: TRBV6-5
clone_size: NA
cdr3_aa: CASSYSILTDTQYF
cdr3_nt: TGTGCCAGCAGTTACTCGATCCTTACAGATACGCAGTATTTT

j_call: TRBJ1-2
d_call: NA
v_call: TRBV6-1
clone_size: NA
cdr3_aa: CASGGVPVYGYTF
cdr3_nt: TGTGCCAGCGGCGGGGTGCCTGTCTATGGCTACACCTTC

j_call: TRBJ1-2
d_call: TRBD1
v_call: TRBV28
clone_size: NA
cdr3_aa: CASRTGWLNYGYTF
cdr3_nt: TGTGCCAGCCGGACAGGGTGGCTGAACTATGGCTACACCTTC

j_call: TRBJ1-1
d_call: TRBD1
v_call: TRBV5-4
clone_size: NA
cdr3_aa: CASSHDGQAMNTEAFF
cdr3_nt: TGTGCCAGCAGCCACGATGGACAGGCAATGAACACTGAAGCTTTCTTT

j_call: TRBJ1-2
d_call: NA
v_call: TRBV13
clone_size: NA
cdr3_aa: CASSGLPVQGGGYTF
cdr3_nt: TGTGCCAGCAGCGGCCTGCCTGTGCAGGGCGGGGGCTACACCTTC

j_call: TRBJ2-7
d_call: TRBD1
v_call: TRBV15
clone_size: NA
cdr3_aa: CATSAGGNYEQYF
cdr3_nt: TGTGCCACCAGCGCAGGGGGCAACTACGAGCAGTACTTC

j_call: TRBJ1-2
d_call: TRBD1
v_call: TRBV27
clone_size: NA
cdr3_aa: CASSFGTGMYGYTF
cdr3_nt: TGTGCCAGCAGTTTCGGGACAGGGATGTATGGCTACACCTTC

j_call: TRBJ1-1
d_call: NA
v_call: TRBV5-5
clone_size: NA
cdr3_aa: CASSLAFWGSRAFF
cdr3_nt: TGTGCCAGCAGCTTGGCATTTTGGGGTTCCAGGGCTTTCTTT

j_call: TRBJ2-5
d_call: NA
v_call: TRBV20-1
clone_size: NA
cdr3_aa: CSAREGVRQYF
cdr3_nt: TGCAGTGCTAGAGAAGGGGTACGGCAGTACTTC

j_call: TRBJ2-7
d_call: NA
v_call: TRBV28
clone_size: NA
cdr3_aa: CASSSYPPHMDEQYF
cdr3_nt: TGTGCCAGCAGTTCCTACCCCCCCCACATGGACGAGCAGTACTTC

j_call: TRBJ1-5
d_call: TRBD1
v_call: TRBV19
clone_size: NA
cdr3_aa: CASSKDRGGNQPQHF
cdr3_nt: TGTGCCAGTAGTAAGGACAGGGGTGGCAATCAGCCCCAGCATTTT

j_call: TRBJ2-1
d_call: NA
v_call: TRBV7-6
clone_size: NA
cdr3_aa: CASSLSPQPMLGNNEQFF
cdr3_nt: TGTGCCAGCAGCTTAAGTCCACAGCCTATGTTGGGGAACAATGAGCAGTTCTTC

j_call: TRBJ1-6
d_call: TRBD1
v_call: TRBV18
clone_size: NA
cdr3_aa: CASSLRQGLDSPLHF
cdr3_nt: TGTGCCAGCTCACTACGACAGGGATTGGATTCACCCCTCCACTTT

j_call: TRBJ2-7
d_call: NA
v_call: TRBV19
clone_size: few
cdr3_aa: CATTDGTYEQYF
cdr3_nt: TGTGCCACCACAGACGGAACCTACGAGCAGTACTTC

j_call: TRBJ2-5
d_call: NA
v_call: TRBV6-5
clone_size: NA
cdr3_aa: CASSYSPGETQYF
cdr3_nt: TGTGCCAGCAGTTACTCCCCAGGGGAAACCCAGTACTTC

j_call: TRBJ2-1
d_call: NA
v_call: TRBV30
clone_size: NA
cdr3_aa: CAWSNVGYANEQFF
cdr3_nt: TGTGCCTGGTCCAACGTAGGGTATGCAAATGAGCAGTTCTTC

j_call: TRBJ2-5
d_call: NA
v_call: TRBV11-3
clone_size: once
cdr3_aa: CASSKDPDQETQYF
cdr3_nt: TGTGCCAGCAGCAAAGACCCGGATCAAGAGACCCAGTACTTC

j_call: TRBJ2-3
d_call: NA
v_call: TRBV18
clone_size: NA
cdr3_aa: CASSPLDTQYF
cdr3_nt: TGTGCCAGCTCACCATTAGATACGCAGTATTTT

j_call: TRBJ2-2
d_call: NA
v_call: TRBV5-1
clone_size: few
cdr3_aa: CASSLAGHPGTGELFF
cdr3_nt: TGCGCCAGCAGCTTGGCCGGACACCCCGGCACCGGGGAGCTGTTTTTT

j_call: TRBJ1-5
d_call: NA
v_call: TRBV19
clone_size: NA
cdr3_aa: CASSKWGQGNQPQHF
cdr3_nt: TGTGCCAGTAGTAAATGGGGTCAGGGCAATCAGCCCCAGCATTTT

j_call: TRBJ1-5
d_call: NA
v_call: TRBV10-2
clone_size: NA
cdr3_aa: CASSPTPHFRQSNQPQHF
cdr3_nt: TGCGCCAGCAGCCCGACCCCGCATTTTAGACAGAGCAATCAGCCCCAGCATTTT

j_call: TRBJ2-1
d_call: NA
v_call: TRBV9
clone_size: few
cdr3_aa: CASSGQVSYNEQFF
cdr3_nt: TGTGCCAGCAGCGGGCAGGTTTCCTACAATGAGCAGTTCTTC

j_call: TRBJ1-5
d_call: NA
v_call: TRBV5-4
clone_size: NA
cdr3_aa: CASSLDSGAGQPQHF
cdr3_nt: TGTGCCAGCAGCTTGGACTCAGGGGCCGGTCAGCCCCAGCATTTT

j_call: TRBJ2-2
d_call: TRBD2
v_call: TRBV29-1
clone_size: NA
cdr3_aa: CSVQSGSWELFF
cdr3_nt: TGCAGCGTCCAAAGCGGGAGTTGGGAGCTGTTTTTT

j_call: TRBJ2-1
d_call: NA
v_call: TRBV27
clone_size: NA
cdr3_aa: CASSLLREMGNEQFF
cdr3_nt: TGTGCCAGCAGTTTATTGAGGGAGATGGGGAATGAGCAGTTCTTC

j_call: TRBJ2-5
d_call: TRBD2
v_call: TRBV6-5
clone_size: NA
cdr3_aa: CASRRAGATQETQYF
cdr3_nt: TGTGCCAGCAGAAGAGCGGGGGCAACCCAAGAGACCCAGTACTTC

j_call: TRBJ2-7
d_call: NA
v_call: TRBV20-1
clone_size: NA
cdr3_aa: CSAREDYEQYF
cdr3_nt: TGCAGTGCTAGAGAGGACTACGAGCAGTACTTC

j_call: TRBJ2-2
d_call: NA
v_call: TRBV29-1
clone_size: NA
cdr3_aa: CSVVGYQGGGGELFF
cdr3_nt: TGCAGCGTTGTGGGATATCAGGGGGGGGGCGGGGAGCTGTTTTTT

j_call: TRBJ2-7
d_call: NA
v_call: TRBV25-1
clone_size: NA
cdr3_aa: CASSEFGRAEEQYF
cdr3_nt: TGTGCCAGCAGTGAATTCGGCAGGGCTGAGGAGCAGTACTTC

j_call: TRBJ2-3
d_call: TRBD2
v_call: TRBV6-5
clone_size: NA
cdr3_aa: CASNYGASGGTDTQYF
cdr3_nt: TGTGCCAGCAATTACGGCGCTAGCGGGGGCACAGATACGCAGTATTTT

j_call: TRBJ2-7
d_call: TRBD2
v_call: TRBV27
clone_size: NA
cdr3_aa: CASSPATSGRAEQYF
cdr3_nt: TGTGCCAGCAGCCCAGCGACTAGCGGGAGGGCGGAGCAGTACTTC

j_call: TRBJ2-5
d_call: NA
v_call: TRBV10-3
clone_size: NA
cdr3_aa: CAISAGVQETQYF
cdr3_nt: TGTGCCATCAGCGCAGGGGTCCAAGAGACCCAGTACTTC

j_call: TRBJ1-4
d_call: NA
v_call: TRBV9
clone_size: NA
cdr3_aa: CASSGGAANEKLFF
cdr3_nt: TGTGCCAGCAGCGGGGGCGCGGCTAATGAAAAACTGTTTTTT